The 9 T cell receptor beta chains below all came from one sample that was sequenced in a study of blood T cell repertoires in COVID-19. The table came from immunoSEQ multiplex PCR; TCRdb's copy has only in-frame clones and leaves some out. The table records under 400,000 clones, about 87% of them present only once. The sample was PBMCs or T cells enriched from blood (not recorded which). The receptors derive from a man in his forties in a cohort exposed to, infected with or recovered from COVID-19 (not recorded which).

The chain uses TRBV19 and TRBJ1-5; unclear D gene. Germline CDR1 and CDR2: LNHDA and SQIVND (reference sequence). The V end was cut by 3 bases, the J end by 9 bases, with 12 bases between. The CDR3 length is 13 residues. The CDR3 protein is CASSIGLRPPQHF. DNA for the CDR3: TGTGCCAGTAGTATTGGGTTGCGGCCGCCCCAGCATTTT.

This clone occurred once. This chain connects TRBV25-1 to TRBJ2-1; 8 bases are shared with TRBD2. This CDR3 is 16 amino acids long. The ends lost 4 bases at V and 8 bases at J; junction bases unmatched: 13. CDR1 and CDR2 from the germline V gene are MGHDK and SYGVNS. CDR3 sequence reads: CASSVSPAGVTHEQFF. In nucleotides, the CDR3 is TGTGCCAGCAGTGTATCCCCAGCGGGAGTTACCCATGAGCAGTTCTTC.

This chain connects TRBV19 to TRBJ2-7; D remains unclear. Germline values: CDR1 LNHDA, CDR2 SQIVND (reference sequence). Deletions cut 1 base from V and 6 bases from J, with 10 bases between. The CDR3 spans 13 residues. The CDR3: CASSIVEFGEQYF. Written as DNA, the CDR3 is TGTGCCAGTAGTATAGTGGAGTTCGGCGAGCAGTACTTC.

The rearrangement links TRBV28 to TRBJ1-2; D unclear. V was shortened by 5 bases and J by 4 bases, with 11 bases between the two germline ends. Germline V lookup: CDR1 MDHEN, CDR2 SYDVKM. This CDR3 has 13 amino acids. CDR3 bases: TGTGCCAGCAGTCCCACAGTGGGCTATGGCTACACCTTC. Residues: CASSPTVGYGYTF.

The chain is built from TRBV19 and TRBJ2-3; 8 bases align to TRBD1. In germline, CDR1 is LNHDA, CDR2 SQIVND (reference sequence). The V and J ends lost 4 bases and 7 bases, in that order; junction bases with no gene match: 10. The CDR3 is 15 amino acids. CDR3 coding DNA: TGTGCCAGTAGTACGACCGGGACAGGTCCAAATACGCAGTATTTT. Translating gives CASSTTGTGPNTQYF. Based on the CDR3 plus reference TRBV19 and TRBJ2-3, the full variable domain is DGGITQSPKYLFRKEGQNVTLSCEQNLNHDAMYWYRQDPGQGLRLIYYSQIVNDFQKGDIAEGYSVSREKKESFPLTVTSAQKNPTAFYLCASSTTGTGPNTQYFGPGTRLTVL.

This chain connects TRBV5-1 to TRBJ2-3, with 10 bases matching TRBD1. This CDR3 has 16 residues. Germline V gene data show CDR1 as SGHRS and CDR2 as YFSETQ. Losses at the gene ends were 4 bases for V and 0 bases for J; bases not matched to a gene: 5. The CDR3 coding sequence is TGCGCCAGCAGCACCCAGGGACAGGGGAGCACAGATACGCAGTATTTT. It translates to CASSTQGQGSTDTQYF.

The gene calls are TRBV6-5 and TRBJ1-2; no clear D. CDR3 size: 12 residues. V was shortened by 6 bases and J by 4 bases, with 9 bases between the two germline ends. Germline V lookup: CDR1 MNHEY, CDR2 SVGAGI. The chain's CDR3 is CASSVDTYGYTF. DNA for the CDR3: TGTGCCAGCAGCGTTGACACCTATGGCTACACCTTC.

V and J are TRBV4-2 and TRBJ2-6, with D possibly matching TRBD2 (6 bases). CDR1 is LGHNA and CDR2 is YNFKEQ in the germline V gene. V lost 4 bases and J lost 0, with 13 bases in between. This CDR3 has 17 amino acids. The DNA of the CDR3 is TGTGCCAGCAGCCCAGTAGCGGCCCACTCTGGGGCCAACGTCCTGACTTTC. Residues: CASSPVAAHSGANVLTF.

This clone appeared many times. The rearrangement uses TRBV7-9 and TRBJ2-3; D is unclear. This CDR3 is 14 amino acids long. Trimming stripped 7 bases from V and 2 bases from J, with 13 bases between. In germline, CDR1 is SEHNR, CDR2 FQNEAQ (reference sequence). As DNA, the CDR3 is TGTGCCAGCATAACCGACACTTACACAGATACGCAGTATTTT. It encodes CASITDTYTDTQYF.